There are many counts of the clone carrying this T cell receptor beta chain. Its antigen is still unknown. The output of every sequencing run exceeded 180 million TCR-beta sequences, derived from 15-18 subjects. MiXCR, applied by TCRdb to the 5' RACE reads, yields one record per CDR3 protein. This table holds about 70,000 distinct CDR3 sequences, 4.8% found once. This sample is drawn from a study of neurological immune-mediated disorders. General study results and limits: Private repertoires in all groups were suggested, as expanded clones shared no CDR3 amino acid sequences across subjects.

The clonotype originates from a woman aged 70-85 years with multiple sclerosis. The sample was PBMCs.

In DNA, the CDR3 is TGTGCCAGCAGCTTACCTGCAGGGACCCAGTACTTC. Its translation is CASSLPAGTQYF. V gene TRBV7-6 combines with J gene TRBJ2-5; D is uncertain. Trimming removed 2 bases at V and 7 bases at J, with 8 bases between. The CDR3 runs to 12 residues. CDR1 SGHVS and CDR2 FNYEAQ come from the germline V gene.